This T cell receptor (beta chain) was documented in a study of cytomegalovirus exposure and HLA in healthy donors. PCR was performed using 60 Vbeta and 13 Jbeta primers. Generated by immunoSEQ multiplex PCR, the TCRdb table keeps only in-frame clones and is missing some. The sample lists about 98,000 clones, about three quarters seen once, with about 1.5% in the top ten. This CDR3 is built from 15 residues. Germline CDR1 is SGDLS and CDR2 is YYNGEE. Trimming at V came to 3 bases and at J to 2 bases, leaving 6 bases not matched to a gene. The chain recombines TRBV9 with TRBJ2-7; TRBD1 matches at 9 bases. The sample taken for sequencing was PBMCs. The source of this sequence is a man in his forties in good health and CMV-seronegative. The CDR3 nucleotides are TGTGCCAGCAGCGGGGGGACAGGGCGCACCTACGAGCAGTACTTC. Its translation is CASSGGTGRTYEQYF.